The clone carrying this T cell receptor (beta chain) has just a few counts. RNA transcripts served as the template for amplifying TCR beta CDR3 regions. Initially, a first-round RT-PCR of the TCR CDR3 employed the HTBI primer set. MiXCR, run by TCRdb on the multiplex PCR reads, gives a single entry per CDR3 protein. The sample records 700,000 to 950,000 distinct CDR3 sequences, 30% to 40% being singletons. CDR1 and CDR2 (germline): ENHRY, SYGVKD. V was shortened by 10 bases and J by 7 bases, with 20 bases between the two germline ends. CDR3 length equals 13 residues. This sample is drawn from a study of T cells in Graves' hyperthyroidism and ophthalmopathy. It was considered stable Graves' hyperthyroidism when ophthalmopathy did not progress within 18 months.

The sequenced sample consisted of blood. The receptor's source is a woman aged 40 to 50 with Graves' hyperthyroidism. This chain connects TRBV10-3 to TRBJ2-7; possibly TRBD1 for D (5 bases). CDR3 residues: CASRTRAPMEQYF. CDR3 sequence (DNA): TGTGCCAGCAGAACCAGGGCCCCTATGGAGCAGTACTTC.